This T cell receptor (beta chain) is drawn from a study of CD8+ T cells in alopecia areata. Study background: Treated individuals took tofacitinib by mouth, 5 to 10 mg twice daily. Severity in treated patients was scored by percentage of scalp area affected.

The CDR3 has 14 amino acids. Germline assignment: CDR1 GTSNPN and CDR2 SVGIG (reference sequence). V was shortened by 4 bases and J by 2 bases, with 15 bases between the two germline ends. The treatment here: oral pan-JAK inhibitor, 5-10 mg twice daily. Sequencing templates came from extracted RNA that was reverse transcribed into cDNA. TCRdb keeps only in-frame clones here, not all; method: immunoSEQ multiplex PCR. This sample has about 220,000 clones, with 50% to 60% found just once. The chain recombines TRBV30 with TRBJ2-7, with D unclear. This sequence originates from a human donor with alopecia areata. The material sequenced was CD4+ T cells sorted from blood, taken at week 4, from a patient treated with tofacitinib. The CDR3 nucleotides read TGTGCCTGGAATAGGGTCCCCAACACCTACGAGCAGTACTTC. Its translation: CAWNRVPNTYEQYF.